The source of this T cell receptor (beta chain) is a study of blood T cell repertoires in COVID-19. Study as a whole: The United States, Italy and Spain provided the acute and convalescent COVID-19 samples. PBMCs, B-cell-depleted T cells, or T cells were the source of the cDNA or gDNA that made up the material.

In the original analysis: Estimates of nucleated cell counts were drawn from the amplification of reference gene primers. TCRdb's table, derived via immunoSEQ multiplex PCR, lists solely in-frame clones and lacks some. The DNA gave D and trimming, while V, J and clone size come from that table. The table has about 100,000 clones, approximately 80% seen once. Trimming cost V 6 bases and J 8 bases, with 16 bases left between them. The CDR3 totals 13 residues. Germline V gene data show CDR1 as KGHSH and CDR2 as LQKENI. The source is a man between 65 and 85 years old with active or convalescent COVID-19. The sample consisted of peripheral blood. The genes are TRBV18 and TRBJ1-2; D is unclear. CDR3 sequence reads: CASSPGEGRGYTF. For the CDR3, the DNA is TGTGCCAGCTCCCCCGGAGAGGGTAGGGGCTACACCTTC.